This T cell receptor beta chain is from a study of cytomegalovirus exposure and HLA in healthy donors. A word on this clone: Its antigen remains unidentified.

General study results and limits: It has been reported that TCR beta sequences accurately predicted the HLA-A and HLA-B alleles of most subjects.

Primers for the PCR totalled 60 Vbeta and 13 Jbeta. TCRdb's table, derived via immunoSEQ multiplex PCR, lists solely in-frame clones and lacks some. The table includes around 140,000 clones, about four fifths detected once. Germline V lookup: CDR1 SGDLS, CDR2 YYNGEE. V was cut by 4 bases and J by 0 bases, with 14 bases left in between. CDR3 length: 15 residues. This chain links TRBV9 with TRBJ2-7; D may be TRBD1 (6 bases). Sequencing input: PBMCs. The TCR originated in a man between 18 and 29 years old in good health and CMV-seropositive. This chain's CDR3 is CASSPQGTASYEQYF. CDR3 DNA: TGTGCCAGCAGCCCGCAGGGGACCGCCTCCTACGAGCAGTACTTC.